Listed below are T cell receptor beta chains from one sample, sequenced in a study of OX40 agonist ivuxolimab in advanced cancers. Measured with immunoSEQ multiplex PCR; TCRdb has only the in-frame clones, and not every one. This table has some 50,000 clones, more than 75% appearing once. Material: CD4+ or CD8+ T cells sorted from blood, obtained in a trial of the OX40 agonist ivuxolimab. Receptors originate from an adult with an advanced solid tumor such as melanoma, head and neck, liver or kidney cancer. Both conserved end residues are part of each CDR3. The D gene is left open where the match is weak. Clone size is shown for a subset of rows, as once, few, many or a class of expanded clone.

d_gene	abundance	v_gene	j_gene	CDR3nt	CDR3aa
-	-	TRBV9	TRBJ1-3	TGTGCCAGCAGCGTAGGAGATGGGGGCGCCCACTCTGGAAACACCATATATTTT	CASSVGDGGAHSGNTIYF
TRBD1	-	TRBV10-2	TRBJ1-5	TGCGCCAGCAGTGAGACGGACAGGGGGTATCAGCCCCAGCATTTT	CASSETDRGYQPQHF
-	-	TRBV13	TRBJ1-2	TGTGCCAGCAGCCCAGGGGCGAGGGAGCGGAACTATGGCTACACCTTC	CASSPGARERNYGYTF
-	-	TRBV9	TRBJ2-7	TGTGCCAGCAGCGTTGGCCAGGGCGGAAACGAGCAGTACTTC	CASSVGQGGNEQYF
-	-	TRBV29-1	TRBJ1-3	TGCAGCGCCGGGGGCTTGGGGGTCTCTGGAAACACCATATATTTT	CSAGGLGVSGNTIYF
-	-	TRBV19	TRBJ1-5	TGTGCCAGTACAGGGTCACCAGGTGGAGGTCCCCAGCATTTT	CASTGSPGGGPQHF
-	-	TRBV6-1	TRBJ1-5	TGTGCCAGCACCAAGAGGGGCAGGGGCCAGCCCCAGCATTTT	CASTKRGRGQPQHF
-	-	TRBV2	TRBJ1-1	TGTGCCAGCAGTAGGGGTCTGAACACTGAAGCTTTCTTT	CASSRGLNTEAFF
-	few	TRBV29-1	TRBJ1-1	TGCAGCGTCCGCCCCCAGGGGATGAACACTGAAGCTTTCTTT	CSVRPQGMNTEAFF
-	-	TRBV4-3	TRBJ2-1	TGCGCCAGCAGCCAAGCGATACAGGGCTATGAGCAGTTCTTC	CASSQAIQGYEQFF
-	-	TRBV6-5	TRBJ1-2	TGTGCCAGCACCTTAGAGGAAGGAGTTTTAAGTGGCTACACCTTC	CASTLEEGVLSGYTF
TRBD1	-	TRBV7-9	TRBJ2-7	TGTGCCAGCAGCTTCCCGGACAGGCCCTCCTACGAGCAGTACTTC	CASSFPDRPSYEQYF
TRBD2	-	TRBV28	TRBJ2-1	TGTGCCAGCAGTTTATTCGGTTTTCGCCCGGGACTAGCGGTTTCGAGCTCCTACAATGAGCAGTTCTTC	CASSLFGFRPGLAVSSSYNEQFF
-	-	TRBV6-1	TRBJ1-1	TGTGCCAGCAGTACAGGGCCGAACACTGAAGCTTTCTTT	CASSTGPNTEAFF
-	-	TRBV28	TRBJ1-1	TGTGCCAGCAGCAATCGAGTAGTTTCAGATTTCTTT	CASSNRVVSDFF
TRBD2	-	TRBV5-8	TRBJ2-1	TGTGCCAAGAAGGCAGCGGGGGGTTTATACAATGAGCAGTTCTTC	CAKKAAGGLYNEQFF
-	-	TRBV2	TRBJ1-5	TGTGCCAGCAGTGGTTGGGGAACCAATCAGCCCCAGCATTTT	CASSGWGTNQPQHF
-	-	TRBV6-1	TRBJ1-1	TGTGCCAGCAGGGACAGTAGAGAAGCTTTCTTT	CASRDSREAFF
-	few	TRBV4-1	TRBJ2-5	TGCGCCAGCAGCCAAGATAGGCTCGGTAGCCAAGAGACCCAGTACTTC	CASSQDRLGSQETQYF
-	-	TRBV9	TRBJ2-7	TGTGCCAGCAGCTTAACGTCGGGCCACGAGCAGTACTTC	CASSLTSGHEQYF
-	-	TRBV2	TRBJ1-2	TGTGCCAGCAGTACCTCTATGAGGGACACTAACTATGGCTACACCTTC	CASSTSMRDTNYGYTF
TRBD2	-	TRBV5-1	TRBJ2-1	TGCGCCAGCAGCTTGGCGGCTAGCGGGAGGACCCTGAGCTCCTACAATGAGCAGTTCTTC	CASSLAASGRTLSSYNEQFF
-	once	TRBV27	TRBJ2-2	TGTGCCAGCAGTTTATCGGGTTTCAACACCGGGGAGCTGTTTTTT	CASSLSGFNTGELFF
-	-	TRBV27	TRBJ1-1	TGTGCCAGCAGTCCCAGCGGGCTGACGGGTGAAGCTTTCTTT	CASSPSGLTGEAFF
-	-	TRBV10-3	TRBJ2-6	TGTGCCATCCGGGAAGCTGGGGCCAACGTCCTGACTTTC	CAIREAGANVLTF
-	-	TRBV21-1	TRBJ1-4	TGTGCCAGCAGCAAAGACCGAAGGGAAAAACTGTTTTTT	CASSKDRREKLFF
TRBD1	-	TRBV27	TRBJ1-6	TGTGCCAGCAGTCCGATCCTCCTCCGGGACAGGTCCCTCCACTTT	CASSPILLRDRSLHF
TRBD1	-	TRBV13	TRBJ2-7	TGTGCCAGCAGCTACAGGGGAACCTACGAGCAGTACTTC	CASSYRGTYEQYF
TRBD2	once	TRBV27	TRBJ2-7	TGTGCCAGCAGTTGGGCGGGAGGGACCTACGAGCAGTACTTC	CASSWAGGTYEQYF
TRBD2	-	TRBV6-6	TRBJ2-5	TGTGCCAGCTTCAGCGGGAGGGCCGTGGAGACCCAGTACTTC	CASFSGRAVETQYF
-	-	TRBV27	TRBJ2-1	TGTGCCAGCAGTTTTGACGGGCTAAATGAGCAGTTCTTC	CASSFDGLNEQFF
TRBD1	once	TRBV27	TRBJ2-7	TGTGCCAGCAGTGTCGACCGGGACAGGGGGACCTACGAGCAGTACTTC	CASSVDRDRGTYEQYF
-	-	TRBV28	TRBJ1-3	TGTGCCAGCAGTTTGGGAGGGTCGGGAAACACCATATATTTT	CASSLGGSGNTIYF
-	-	TRBV4-1	TRBJ2-5	TGCGCCAGCAGCCAAGTGACCGACCAAGAGACCCAGTACTTC	CASSQVTDQETQYF
-	once	TRBV27	TRBJ2-1	TGTGCCAGCAGGCGGGGCGGGACGAACCACCATGAGCAGTTCTTC	CASRRGGTNHHEQFF
TRBD1	-	TRBV7-7	TRBJ2-7	TGTGCTAGCAGCTTAGGGGGCGGCAGCTACGAGCAGTACTTC	CASSLGGGSYEQYF
TRBD2	-	TRBV25-1	TRBJ2-7	TGTGCCAGCAGTGAAGGGCTAGCGGGACGATACGAGCAGTACTTC	CASSEGLAGRYEQYF
-	-	TRBV5-8	TRBJ2-4	TGTGCCAGCAGCTGGCAAGAGAGTATAGCCAAAAACATTCAGTACTTC	CASSWQESIAKNIQYF
-	-	TRBV21-1	TRBJ1-2	TGTGCCAGCAGCAAAGCGCTGGCGGCTGCGGGCTATGGCTACACCTTC	CASSKALAAAGYGYTF
-	-	TRBV19	TRBJ1-5	TGTGCCAGTAGTTTCGGCGGGGAGCCCCAGCATTTT	CASSFGGEPQHF
TRBD1	-	TRBV19	TRBJ2-3	TGTGCCAGTAGAGTAGGACAGGGGGCGACAGATACGCAGTATTTT	CASRVGQGATDTQYF
TRBD2	-	TRBV6-6	TRBJ2-1	TGTGCCAGCAGTTCACTAGCGGGAAATAACAATGAGCAGTTCTTC	CASSSLAGNNNEQFF
-	-	TRBV11-1	TRBJ2-1	TGTGCCAGCAGAGGAGGTGGGGTCTCCTACAATGAGCAGTTCTTC	CASRGGGVSYNEQFF